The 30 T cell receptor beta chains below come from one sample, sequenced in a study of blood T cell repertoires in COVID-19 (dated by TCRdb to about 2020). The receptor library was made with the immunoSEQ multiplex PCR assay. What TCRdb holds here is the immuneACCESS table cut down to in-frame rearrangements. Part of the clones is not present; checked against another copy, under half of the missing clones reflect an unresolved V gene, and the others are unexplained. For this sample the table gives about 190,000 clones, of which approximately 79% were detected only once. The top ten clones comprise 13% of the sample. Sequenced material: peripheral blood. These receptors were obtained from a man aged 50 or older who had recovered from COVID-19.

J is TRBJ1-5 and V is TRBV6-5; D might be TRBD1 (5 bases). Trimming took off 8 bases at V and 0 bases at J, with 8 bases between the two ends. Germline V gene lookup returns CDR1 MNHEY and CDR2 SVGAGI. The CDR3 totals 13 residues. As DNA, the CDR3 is TGTGCCAGCCGGGGGGATAGCAATCAGCCCCAGCATTTT. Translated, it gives CASRGDSNQPQHF.

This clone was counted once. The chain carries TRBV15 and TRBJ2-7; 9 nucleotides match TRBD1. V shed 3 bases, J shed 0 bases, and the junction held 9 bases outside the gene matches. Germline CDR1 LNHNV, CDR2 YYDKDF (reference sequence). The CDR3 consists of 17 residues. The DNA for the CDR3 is TGTGCCACCAGCAGGGGCCTAGGGACAGGGATCTCCTACGAGCAGTACTTC. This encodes CATSRGLGTGISYEQYF.

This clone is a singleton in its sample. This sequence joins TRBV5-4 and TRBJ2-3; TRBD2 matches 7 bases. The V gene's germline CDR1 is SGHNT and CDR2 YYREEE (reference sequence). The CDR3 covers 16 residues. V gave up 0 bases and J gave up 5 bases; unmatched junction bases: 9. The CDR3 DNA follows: TGTGCCAGCAGCTTGGGTACGAGACTAGCAGAAGATACGCAGTATTTT. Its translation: CASSLGTRLAEDTQYF.

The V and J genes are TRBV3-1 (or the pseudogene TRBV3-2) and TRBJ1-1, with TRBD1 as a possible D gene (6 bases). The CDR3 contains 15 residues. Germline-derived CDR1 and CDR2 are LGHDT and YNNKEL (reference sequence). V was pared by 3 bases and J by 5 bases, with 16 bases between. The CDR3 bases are TGTGCCAGCAGCCAGGTCCCGACAGGCGGAACTGAAGCTTTCTTT. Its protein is CASSQVPTGGTEAFF.

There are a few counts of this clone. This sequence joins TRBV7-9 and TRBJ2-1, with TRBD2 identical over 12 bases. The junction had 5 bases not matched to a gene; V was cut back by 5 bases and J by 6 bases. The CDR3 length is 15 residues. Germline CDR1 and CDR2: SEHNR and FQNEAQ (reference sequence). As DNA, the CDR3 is TGTGCCAGCAGCGTTGGACTAGCGGGACTCAATGAGCAGTTCTTC. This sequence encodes CASSVGLAGLNEQFF.

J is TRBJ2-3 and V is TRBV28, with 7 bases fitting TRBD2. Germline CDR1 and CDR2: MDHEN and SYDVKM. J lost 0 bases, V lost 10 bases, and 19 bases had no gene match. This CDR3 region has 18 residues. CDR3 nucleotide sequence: TGTGCCACCCTCCCCTGGGGGTTACTAGCGACTAGCACAGATACGCAGTATTTT. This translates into CATLPWGLLATSTDTQYF.

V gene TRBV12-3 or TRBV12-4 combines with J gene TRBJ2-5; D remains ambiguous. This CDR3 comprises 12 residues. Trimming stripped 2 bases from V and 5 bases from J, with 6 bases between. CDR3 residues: CASSLFGETQYF. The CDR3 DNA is TGTGCCAGCAGTTTATTTGGCGAGACCCAGTACTTC.

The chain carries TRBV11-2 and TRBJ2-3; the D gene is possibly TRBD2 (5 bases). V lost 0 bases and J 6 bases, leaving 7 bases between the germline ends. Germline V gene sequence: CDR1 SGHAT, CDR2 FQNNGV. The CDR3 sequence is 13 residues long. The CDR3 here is CASSLDPGDTQYF. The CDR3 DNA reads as TGTGCCAGCAGCTTAGATCCGGGGGATACGCAGTATTTT.

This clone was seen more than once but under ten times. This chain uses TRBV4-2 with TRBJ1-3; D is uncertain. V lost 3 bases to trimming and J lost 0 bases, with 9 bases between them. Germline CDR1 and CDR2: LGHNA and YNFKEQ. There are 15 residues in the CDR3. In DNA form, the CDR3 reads TGTGCCAGCAGCCACCGGAGGATCTCTGGAAACACCATATATTTT. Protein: CASSHRRISGNTIYF.

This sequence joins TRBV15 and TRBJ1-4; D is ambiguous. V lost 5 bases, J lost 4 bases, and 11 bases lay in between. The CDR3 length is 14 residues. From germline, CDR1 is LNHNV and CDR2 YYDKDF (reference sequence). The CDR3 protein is CATSPPPRNEKLFF. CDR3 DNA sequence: TGTGCCACCAGCCCCCCCCCGCGTAATGAAAAACTGTTTTTT.

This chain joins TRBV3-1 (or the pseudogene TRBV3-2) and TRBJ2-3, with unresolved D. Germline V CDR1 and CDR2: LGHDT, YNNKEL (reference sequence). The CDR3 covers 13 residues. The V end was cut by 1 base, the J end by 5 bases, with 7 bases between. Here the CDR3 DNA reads TGTGCCAGCAGCCAAGTCCTCAGAGATACGCAGTATTTT. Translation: CASSQVLRDTQYF.

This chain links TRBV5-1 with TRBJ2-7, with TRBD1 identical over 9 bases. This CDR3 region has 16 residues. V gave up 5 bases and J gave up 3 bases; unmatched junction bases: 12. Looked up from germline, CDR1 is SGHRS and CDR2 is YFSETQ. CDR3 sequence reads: CASSVQPGTGIYEQYF. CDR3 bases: TGCGCCAGCAGTGTGCAACCCGGGACAGGGATCTACGAGCAGTACTTC.

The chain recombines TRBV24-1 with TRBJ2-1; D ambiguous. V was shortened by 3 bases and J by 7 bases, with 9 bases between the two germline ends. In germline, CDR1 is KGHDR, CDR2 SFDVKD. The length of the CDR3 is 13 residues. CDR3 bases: TGTGCCACCAGTGATGAAGTGCGTAATGAGCAGTTCTTC. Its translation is CATSDEVRNEQFF.

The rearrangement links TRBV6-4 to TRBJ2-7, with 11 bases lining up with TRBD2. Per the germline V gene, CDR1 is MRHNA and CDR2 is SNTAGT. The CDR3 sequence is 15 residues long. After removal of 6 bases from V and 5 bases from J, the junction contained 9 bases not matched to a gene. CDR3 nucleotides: TGTGCCAGCAGCGGCCAACTAGCGGGAGTGGACGAGCAGTACTTC. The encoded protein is CASSGQLAGVDEQYF.

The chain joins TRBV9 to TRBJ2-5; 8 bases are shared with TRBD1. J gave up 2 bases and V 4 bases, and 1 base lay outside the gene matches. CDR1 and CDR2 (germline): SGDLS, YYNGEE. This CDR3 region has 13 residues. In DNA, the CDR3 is TGTGCCAGCAGCAGACAGGGGCAAGAGACCCAGTACTTC. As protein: CASSRQGQETQYF.

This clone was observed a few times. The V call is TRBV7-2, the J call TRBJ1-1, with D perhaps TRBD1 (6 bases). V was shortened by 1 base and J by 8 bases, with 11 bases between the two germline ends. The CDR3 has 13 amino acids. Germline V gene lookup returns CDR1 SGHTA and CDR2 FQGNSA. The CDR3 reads CASSLGLRGEAFF. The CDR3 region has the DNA TGTGCCAGCAGCTTAGGTCTGAGGGGGGAAGCTTTCTTT.

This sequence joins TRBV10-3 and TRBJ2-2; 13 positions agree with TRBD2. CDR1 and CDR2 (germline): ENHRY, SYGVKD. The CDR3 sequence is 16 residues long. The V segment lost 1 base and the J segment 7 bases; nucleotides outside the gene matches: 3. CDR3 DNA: TGTGCCATCAGTGAGTGGGGGACTAGCGGGAACGGGGAGCTGTTTTTT. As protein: CAISEWGTSGNGELFF.

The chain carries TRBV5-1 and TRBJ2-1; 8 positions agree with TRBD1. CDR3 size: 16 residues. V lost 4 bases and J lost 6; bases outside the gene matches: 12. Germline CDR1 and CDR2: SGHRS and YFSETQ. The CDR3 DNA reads TGCGCCAGCAGCAAGGCAGGGGGCGGGTTGGCCAATGAGCAGTTCTTC. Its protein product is CASSKAGGGLANEQFF.

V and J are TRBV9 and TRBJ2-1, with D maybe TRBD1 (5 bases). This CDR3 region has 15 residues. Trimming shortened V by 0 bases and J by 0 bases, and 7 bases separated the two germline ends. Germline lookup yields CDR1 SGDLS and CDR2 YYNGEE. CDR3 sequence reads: CASSVGQSSYNEQFF. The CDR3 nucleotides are TGTGCCAGCAGCGTAGGACAGAGCTCCTACAATGAGCAGTTCTTC.

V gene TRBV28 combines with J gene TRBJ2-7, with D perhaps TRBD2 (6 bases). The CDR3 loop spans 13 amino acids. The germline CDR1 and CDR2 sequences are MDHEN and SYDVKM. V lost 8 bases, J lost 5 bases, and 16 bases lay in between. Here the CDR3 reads CASGRPGFHEQYF. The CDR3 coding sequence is TGTGCCAGCGGGAGGCCAGGGTTCCACGAGCAGTACTTC.

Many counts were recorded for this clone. CDR3 loop: CASSSDRGGYEQYF. The CDR3 bases are TGTGCCAGCAGCTCGGACAGGGGTGGCTACGAGCAGTACTTC. This chain joins TRBV5-4 and TRBJ2-7; TRBD1 matches at 9 bases. CDR1 and CDR2 (germline): SGHNT, YYREEE (reference sequence). V lost 3 bases to trimming and J lost 3 bases; unmatched junction nucleotides: 4. This CDR3 has 14 amino acids.

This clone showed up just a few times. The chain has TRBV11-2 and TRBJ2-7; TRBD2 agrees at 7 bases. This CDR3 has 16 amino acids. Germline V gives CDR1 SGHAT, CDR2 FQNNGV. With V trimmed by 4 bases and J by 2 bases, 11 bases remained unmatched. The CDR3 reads CASSSTGTTFAYEQYF. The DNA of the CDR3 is TGTGCCAGCAGCTCAACCGGGACTACATTCGCCTACGAGCAGTACTTC.

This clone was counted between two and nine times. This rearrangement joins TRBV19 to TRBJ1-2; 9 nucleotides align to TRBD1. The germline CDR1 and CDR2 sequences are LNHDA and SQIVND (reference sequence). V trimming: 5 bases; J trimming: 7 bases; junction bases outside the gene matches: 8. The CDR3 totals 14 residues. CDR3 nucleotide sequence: TGTGCCAGTAGTGAAACAGGGGGCTATTTTGGCTACACCTTC. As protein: CASSETGGYFGYTF. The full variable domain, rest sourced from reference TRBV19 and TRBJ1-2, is DGGITQSPKYLFRKEGQNVTLSCEQNLNHDAMYWYRQDPGQGLRLIYYSQIVNDFQKGDIAEGYSVSREKKESFPLTVTSAQKNPTAFYLCASSETGGYFGYTFGSGTRLTVV.

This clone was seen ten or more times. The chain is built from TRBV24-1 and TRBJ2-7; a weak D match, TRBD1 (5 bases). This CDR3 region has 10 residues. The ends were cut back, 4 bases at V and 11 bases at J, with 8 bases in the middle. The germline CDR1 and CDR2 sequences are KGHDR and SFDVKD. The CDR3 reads CATSDRAEYF. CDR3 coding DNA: TGTGCCACCAGTGACAGGGCGGAGTACTTC.

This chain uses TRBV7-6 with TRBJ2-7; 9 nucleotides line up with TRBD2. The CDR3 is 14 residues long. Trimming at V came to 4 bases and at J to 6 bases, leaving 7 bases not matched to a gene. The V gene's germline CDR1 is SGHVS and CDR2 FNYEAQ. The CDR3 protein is CASSSVAGVREQYF. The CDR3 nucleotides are TGTGCCAGCAGCTCCGTAGCGGGAGTACGCGAGCAGTACTTC.

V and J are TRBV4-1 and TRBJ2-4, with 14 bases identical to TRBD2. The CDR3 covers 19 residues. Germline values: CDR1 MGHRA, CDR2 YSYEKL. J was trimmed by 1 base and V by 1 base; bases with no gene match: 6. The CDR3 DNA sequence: TGCGCCAGCAGCCAAGGACTAGCGGGAGGGCGGGAGGCCAAAAACATTCAGTACTTC. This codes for CASSQGLAGGREAKNIQYF.

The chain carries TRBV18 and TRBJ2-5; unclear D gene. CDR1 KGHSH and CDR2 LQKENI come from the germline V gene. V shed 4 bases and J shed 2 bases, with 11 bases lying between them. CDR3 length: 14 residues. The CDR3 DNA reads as TGTGCCAGCTCACTCTCCCTGACACAAGAGACCCAGTACTTC. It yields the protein CASSLSLTQETQYF. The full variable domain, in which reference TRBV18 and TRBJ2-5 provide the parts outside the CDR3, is NAGVMQNPRHLVRRRGQEARLRCSPMKGHSHVYWYRQLPEEGLKFMVYLQKENIIDESGMPKERFSAEFPKEGPSILRIQQVVRGDSAAYFCASSLSLTQETQYFGPGTRLLVL.

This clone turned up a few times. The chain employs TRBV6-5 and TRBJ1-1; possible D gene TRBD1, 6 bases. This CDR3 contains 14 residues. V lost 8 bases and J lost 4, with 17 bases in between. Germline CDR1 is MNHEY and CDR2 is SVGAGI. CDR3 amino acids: CASGASGTTTEAFF. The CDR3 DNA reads TGTGCCAGCGGAGCCTCCGGGACAACCACTGAAGCTTTCTTT.

Written as DNA, the CDR3 is TGTGCCGAGAGGAGCTCCCTTAGCAATCAGCCCCAGCATTTT. This codes for CAERSSLSNQPQHF. The rearrangement links TRBV28 to TRBJ1-5; no firm D call. The germline gives CDR1 MDHEN, CDR2 SYDVKM. V lost 11 bases and J 0 bases, leaving 14 bases between the germline ends. The CDR3 has 14 amino acids.

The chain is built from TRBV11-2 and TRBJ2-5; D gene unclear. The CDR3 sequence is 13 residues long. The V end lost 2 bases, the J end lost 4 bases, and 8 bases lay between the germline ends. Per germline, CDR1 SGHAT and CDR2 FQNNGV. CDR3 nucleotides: TGTGCCAGCAGCTTATCCAGCGTAGAGACCCAGTACTTC. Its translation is CASSLSSVETQYF.